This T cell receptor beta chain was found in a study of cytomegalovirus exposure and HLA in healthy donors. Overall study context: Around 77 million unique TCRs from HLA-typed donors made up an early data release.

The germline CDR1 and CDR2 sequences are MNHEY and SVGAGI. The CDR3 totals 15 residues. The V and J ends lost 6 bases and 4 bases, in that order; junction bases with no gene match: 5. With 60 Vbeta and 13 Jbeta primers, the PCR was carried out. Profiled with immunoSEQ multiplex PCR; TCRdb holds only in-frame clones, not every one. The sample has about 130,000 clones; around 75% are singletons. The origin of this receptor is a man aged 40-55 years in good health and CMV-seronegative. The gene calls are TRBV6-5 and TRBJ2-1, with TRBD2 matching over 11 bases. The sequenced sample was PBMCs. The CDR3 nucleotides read TGTGCCAGCAGCCTGACTAGCGGGATGTACAATGAGCAGTTCTTC. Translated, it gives CASSLTSGMYNEQFF.